Following are 7 T cell receptor beta chains from one sample sequenced in a study of cytomegalovirus exposure and HLA in healthy donors. PCR amplification relied on 60 Vbeta primers (plus 13 Jbeta primers). Repertoires were generated with immunoSEQ multiplex PCR, while TCRdb's copy carries only in-frame clones and drops some. The sample lists about 190,000 clones, approximately 82% occurring once. Sequencing input: PBMCs. These receptors were collected from a man between 35 and 55 years old in good health and CMV-seropositive.

This sequence joins TRBV4-2 and TRBJ1-2; D might be TRBD1 (5 bases). The CDR3 has 14 amino acids. V was pared by 3 bases and J by 8 bases, with 16 bases between. Per germline, CDR1 LGHNA and CDR2 YNFKEQ. This CDR3 is CASSQGWGEGGYTF. In nucleotides, the CDR3 is TGTGCCAGCAGCCAGGGGTGGGGGGAAGGGGGCTACACCTTC.

This clone has just one count. The rearrangement links TRBV11-3 to TRBJ2-3; tentatively, D is TRBD2 (6 bases). The CDR3 consists of 13 residues. Per germline, CDR1 SGHNT and CDR2 YENEEA. V was clipped by 3 bases and J by 5 bases, with 9 bases between them. CDR3 in amino acids: CASSLEGRDTQYF. CDR3 sequence (DNA): TGTGCCAGCAGCTTGGAGGGTAGAGATACGCAGTATTTT.

The V and J genes are TRBV5-1 and TRBJ2-5; TRBD1 agrees at 7 bases. Per the germline V gene, CDR1 is SGHRS and CDR2 is YFSETQ. After removal of 4 bases from V and 0 bases from J, the junction contained 12 bases not matched to a gene. The CDR3 consists of 17 residues. CDR3 loop: CASSPGRQGHYQETQYF. The CDR3 nucleotides are TGCGCCAGCAGCCCGGGAAGACAGGGACACTACCAAGAGACCCAGTACTTC.

The V and J genes are TRBV2 and TRBJ2-5; tentatively, D is TRBD1 (5 bases). The V and J ends lost 2 bases and 2 bases respectively, with 12 bases between them. This CDR3 contains 15 residues. Germline CDR1 reads SNHLY; CDR2 reads FYNNEI. The CDR3 DNA reads TGTGCCAGCAGTGAAAGGCAGGGTAGGCAAGAGACCCAGTACTTC. Protein: CASSERQGRQETQYF. The entire variable domain, with the rest obtained from reference TRBV2 and TRBJ2-5, is as follows: EPEVTQTPSHQVTQMGQEVILRCVPISNHLYFYWYRQILGQKVEFLVSFYNNEISEKSEIFDDQFSVERPDGSNFTLKIRSTKLEDSAMYFCASSERQGRQETQYFGPGTRLLVL.

The chain employs TRBV27 and TRBJ2-1; 7 bases match TRBD2. The germline V gene has CDR1 MNHEY and CDR2 SMNVEV (reference sequence). Germline trimming cut 5 bases from V and 4 bases from J; bases unmatched to any gene: 8. The CDR3 consists of 15 residues. The CDR3 DNA reads as TGTGCCAGCAGTAGAGGTAGCGGGTTGTACAATGAGCAGTTCTTC. The encoded protein is CASSRGSGLYNEQFF.

CDR3 amino acids: CASSYYGTGGETQYF. The CDR3 nucleotides are TGTGCCAGCAGTTACTACGGGACAGGGGGGGAGACCCAGTACTTC. The chain is built from TRBV6-5 and TRBJ2-5; 11 bases map to TRBD1. The germline CDR1 and CDR2 sequences are MNHEY and SVGAGI. The trim removed 1 base at V and 5 bases at J, leaving 3 bases unmatched. There are 15 residues in the CDR3.

This clone appeared a single time. The chain is built from TRBV7-9 and TRBJ1-1, with D uncertain. V was clipped by 5 bases and J by 5 bases, with 9 bases between them. CDR1 and CDR2 from the germline V gene are SEHNR and FQNEAQ (reference sequence). This CDR3 is 12 amino acids long. The CDR3 region is CASSPMRTEAFF. The DNA for the CDR3 is TGTGCCAGCAGCCCCATGAGGACTGAAGCTTTCTTT.